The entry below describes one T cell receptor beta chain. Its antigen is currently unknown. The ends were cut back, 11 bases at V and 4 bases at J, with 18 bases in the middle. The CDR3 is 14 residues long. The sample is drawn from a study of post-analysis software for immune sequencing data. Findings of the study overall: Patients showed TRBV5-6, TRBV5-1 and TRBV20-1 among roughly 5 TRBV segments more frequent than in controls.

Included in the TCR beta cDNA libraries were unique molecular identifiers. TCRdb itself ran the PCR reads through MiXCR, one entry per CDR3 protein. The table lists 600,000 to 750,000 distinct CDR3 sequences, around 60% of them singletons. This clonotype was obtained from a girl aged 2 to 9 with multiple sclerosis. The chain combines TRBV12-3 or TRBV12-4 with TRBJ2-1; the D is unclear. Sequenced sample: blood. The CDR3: CAGTERQPYNEQFF. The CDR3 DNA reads TGTGCCGGCACCGAGAGGCAGCCATACAATGAGCAGTTCTTC.